This paragraph reports one T cell receptor (beta chain). This specimen comes from a study of blood T cell repertoires in COVID-19. Background on the study: Collection of acute and convalescent COVID-19 samples took place in the United States, Italy and Spain. Sample material is recorded as cDNA or gDNA derived from T cells, B-cell-depleted T cells, or PBMCs.

Per the germline V gene, CDR1 is SGDLS and CDR2 is YYNGEE. This CDR3 has 14 amino acids. V was pared by 5 bases and J by 0 bases, with 11 bases between. Source study methods: Estimation of nucleated cell counts relied on the amplification of reference gene primers. The repertoire was sequenced with immunoSEQ multiplex PCR; TCRdb's copy has only in-frame clones and lacks some. Clone size and V and J calls were adopted from that table, with D and trimming inferred from the DNA. The sample has around 340,000 clones; about 86% are singletons. Patients at the Seattle site were enrolled during active infection and followed longitudinally.

This TCR was sampled from a woman in her fifties or sixties with COVID-19, enrolled during active disease. The chain links TRBV9 to TRBJ1-1; D gene uncertain. Sequenced: peripheral blood. The CDR3 nucleotides are TGTGCCAGCAGGGTGGAGGGCCTGAACACTGAAGCTTTCTTT. It codes for CASRVEGLNTEAFF.